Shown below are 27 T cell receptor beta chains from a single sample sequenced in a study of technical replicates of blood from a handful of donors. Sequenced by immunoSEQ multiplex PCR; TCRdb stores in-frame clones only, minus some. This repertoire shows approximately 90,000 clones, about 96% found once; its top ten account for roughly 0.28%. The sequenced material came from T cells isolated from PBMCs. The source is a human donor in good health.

The CDR3 loop reads CASRKEWDRNTGELFF. The CDR3 DNA is TGTGCCAGCAGAAAAGAATGGGACAGAAACACCGGGGAGCTGTTTTTT. The genes are TRBV28 and TRBJ2-2, with 7 bases that match TRBD1. From germline, CDR1 is MDHEN and CDR2 SYDVKM. The V segment lost 6 bases and the J segment 2 bases; nucleotides outside the gene matches: 9. There are 16 residues in the CDR3.

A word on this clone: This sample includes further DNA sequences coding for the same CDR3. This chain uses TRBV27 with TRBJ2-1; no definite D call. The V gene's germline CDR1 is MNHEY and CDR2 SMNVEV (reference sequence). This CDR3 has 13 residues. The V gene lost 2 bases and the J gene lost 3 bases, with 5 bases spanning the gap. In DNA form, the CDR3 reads TGTGCCAGCAGTTTACGGAGCTACAATGAGCAGTTCTTC. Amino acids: CASSLRSYNEQFF.

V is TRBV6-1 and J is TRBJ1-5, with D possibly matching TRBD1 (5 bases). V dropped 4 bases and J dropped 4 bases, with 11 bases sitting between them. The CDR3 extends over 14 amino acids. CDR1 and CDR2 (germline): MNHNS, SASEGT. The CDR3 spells CASSAEGFNQPQHF. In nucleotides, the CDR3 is TGTGCCAGCAGTGCGGAGGGGTTTAATCAGCCCCAGCATTTT.

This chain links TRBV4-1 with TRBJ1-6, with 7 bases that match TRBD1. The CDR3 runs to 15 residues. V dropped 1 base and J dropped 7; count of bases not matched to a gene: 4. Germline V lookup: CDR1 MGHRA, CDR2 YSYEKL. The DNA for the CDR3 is TGCGCCAGCAGCCAAGCCGGGACAGCAAATTCACCCCTCCACTTT. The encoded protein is CASSQAGTANSPLHF.

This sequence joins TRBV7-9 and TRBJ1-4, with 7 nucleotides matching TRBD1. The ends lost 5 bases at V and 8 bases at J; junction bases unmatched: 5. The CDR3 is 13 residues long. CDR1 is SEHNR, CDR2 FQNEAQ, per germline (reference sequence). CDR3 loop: CASSPRQGEKLFF. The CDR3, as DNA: TGTGCCAGCAGCCCTAGACAGGGAGAAAAACTGTTTTTT.

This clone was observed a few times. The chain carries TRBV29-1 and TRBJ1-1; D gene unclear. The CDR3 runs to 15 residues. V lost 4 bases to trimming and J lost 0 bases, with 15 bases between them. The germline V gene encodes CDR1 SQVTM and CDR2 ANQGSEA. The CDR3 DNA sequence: TGCAGCGTTGGCCTGCGACTTGAAATGAACACTGAAGCTTTCTTT. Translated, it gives CSVGLRLEMNTEAFF.

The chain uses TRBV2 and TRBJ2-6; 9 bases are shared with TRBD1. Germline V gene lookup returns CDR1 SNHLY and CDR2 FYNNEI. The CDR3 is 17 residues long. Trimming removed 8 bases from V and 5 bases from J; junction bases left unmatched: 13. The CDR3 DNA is TGTGCCAGCCCGGCCGGGACAGGGTCCTTTCGGGCCAACGTCCTGACTTTC. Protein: CASPAGTGSFRANVLTF.

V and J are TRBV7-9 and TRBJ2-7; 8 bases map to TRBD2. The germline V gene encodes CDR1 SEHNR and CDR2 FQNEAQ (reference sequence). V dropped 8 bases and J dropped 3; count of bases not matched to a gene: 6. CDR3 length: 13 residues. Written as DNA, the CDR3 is TGTGCCAGCCAGAGCGGGAGTGTCTACGAGCAGTACTTC. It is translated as CASQSGSVYEQYF.

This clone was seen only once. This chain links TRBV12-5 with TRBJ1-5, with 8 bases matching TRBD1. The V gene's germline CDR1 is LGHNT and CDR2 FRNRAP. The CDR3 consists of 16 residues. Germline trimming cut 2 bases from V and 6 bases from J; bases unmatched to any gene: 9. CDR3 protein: CASGLLTRGLSQPQHF. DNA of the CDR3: TGTGCTAGTGGTTTGTTGACCAGGGGGCTGAGTCAGCCCCAGCATTTT.

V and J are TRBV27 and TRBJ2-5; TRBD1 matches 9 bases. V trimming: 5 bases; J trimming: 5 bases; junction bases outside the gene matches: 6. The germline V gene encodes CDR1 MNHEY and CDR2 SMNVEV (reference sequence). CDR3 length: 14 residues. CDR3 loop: CASSKGTGWETQYF. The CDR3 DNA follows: TGTGCCAGCAGTAAAGGGACAGGGTGGGAGACCCAGTACTTC.

This CDR3 is CASSEEGTDTQYF. CDR3 sequence (DNA): TGTGCCAGCAGTGAAGAGGGGACAGATACGCAGTATTTT. The chain links TRBV2 to TRBJ2-3; TRBD1 might be the D (5 bases). Trimming removed 1 base from V and 3 bases from J, with 5 bases in between. Germline CDR1 SNHLY, CDR2 FYNNEI. The CDR3 runs 13 residues.

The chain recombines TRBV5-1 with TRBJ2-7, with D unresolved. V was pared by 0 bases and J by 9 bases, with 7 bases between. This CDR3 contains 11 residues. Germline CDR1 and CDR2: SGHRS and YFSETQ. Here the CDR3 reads CASSLDAGQYF. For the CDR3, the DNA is TGCGCCAGCAGCTTGGACGCCGGGCAGTACTTC.

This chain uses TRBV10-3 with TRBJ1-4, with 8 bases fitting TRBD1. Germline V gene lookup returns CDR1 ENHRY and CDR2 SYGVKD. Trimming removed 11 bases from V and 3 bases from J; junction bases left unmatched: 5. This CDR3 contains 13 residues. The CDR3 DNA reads TGTGCCGTCCAGGGGGCAGCTAATGAAAAACTGTTTTTT. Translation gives CAVQGAANEKLFF.

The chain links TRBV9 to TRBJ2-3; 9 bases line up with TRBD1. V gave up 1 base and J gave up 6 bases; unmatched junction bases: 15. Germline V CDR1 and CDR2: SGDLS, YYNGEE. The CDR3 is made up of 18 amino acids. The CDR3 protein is CASSVSSWGPTGGDTQYF. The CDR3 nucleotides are TGTGCCAGCAGCGTAAGCTCCTGGGGGCCGACAGGGGGTGATACGCAGTATTTT.

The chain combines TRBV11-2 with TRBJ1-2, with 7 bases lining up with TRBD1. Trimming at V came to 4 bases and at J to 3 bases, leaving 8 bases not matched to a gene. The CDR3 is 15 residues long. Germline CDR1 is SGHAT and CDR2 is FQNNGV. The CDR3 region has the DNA TGTGCCAGCAGCTGGTTCAGGGGGAGAGACTATGGCTACACCTTC. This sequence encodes CASSWFRGRDYGYTF. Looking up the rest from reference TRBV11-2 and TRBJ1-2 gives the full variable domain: EAGVAQSPRYKIIEKRQSVAFWCNPISGHATLYWYQQILGQGPKLLIQFQNNGVVDDSQLPKDRFSAERLKGVDSTLKIQPAKLEDSAVYLCASSWFRGRDYGYTFGSGTRLTVV.

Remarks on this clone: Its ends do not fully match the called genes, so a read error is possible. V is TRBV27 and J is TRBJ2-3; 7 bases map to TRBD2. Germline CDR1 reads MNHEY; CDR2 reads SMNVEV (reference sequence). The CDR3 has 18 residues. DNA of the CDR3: TGTGCCAGCAGTCAGGCACGCCAGTGGGGCGGGAGCAGAGATACGCAGTATTTT. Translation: CASSQARQWGGSRDTQYF.

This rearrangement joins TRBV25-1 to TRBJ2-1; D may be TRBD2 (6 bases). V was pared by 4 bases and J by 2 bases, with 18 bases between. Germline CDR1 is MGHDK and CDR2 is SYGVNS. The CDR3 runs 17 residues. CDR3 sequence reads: CASSVRSGLDTYNEQFF. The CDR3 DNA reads TGTGCCAGCAGTGTTAGAAGCGGGCTAGACACCTACAATGAGCAGTTCTTC.

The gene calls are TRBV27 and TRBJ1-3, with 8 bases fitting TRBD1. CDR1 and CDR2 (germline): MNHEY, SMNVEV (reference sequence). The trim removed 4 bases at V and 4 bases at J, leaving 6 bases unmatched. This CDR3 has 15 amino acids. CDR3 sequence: CASSSKTGVGNTIYF. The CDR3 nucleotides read TGTGCCAGCAGTTCAAAGACAGGGGTCGGAAACACCATATATTTT.

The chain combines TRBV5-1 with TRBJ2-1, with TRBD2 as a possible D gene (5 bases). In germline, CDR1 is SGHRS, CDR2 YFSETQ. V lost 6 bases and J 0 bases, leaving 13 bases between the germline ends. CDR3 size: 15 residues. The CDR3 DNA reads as TGCGCCAGCATGGCCGAGGGTAGCTCCTACAATGAGCAGTTCTTC. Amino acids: CASMAEGSSYNEQFF.

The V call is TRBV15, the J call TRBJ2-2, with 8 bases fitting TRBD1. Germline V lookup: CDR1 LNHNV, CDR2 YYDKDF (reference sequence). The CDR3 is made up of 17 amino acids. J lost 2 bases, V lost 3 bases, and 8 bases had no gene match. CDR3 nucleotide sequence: TGTGCCACCAGCAGGCAAAGGACAGGGCGAAACACCGGGGAGCTGTTTTTT. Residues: CATSRQRTGRNTGELFF.

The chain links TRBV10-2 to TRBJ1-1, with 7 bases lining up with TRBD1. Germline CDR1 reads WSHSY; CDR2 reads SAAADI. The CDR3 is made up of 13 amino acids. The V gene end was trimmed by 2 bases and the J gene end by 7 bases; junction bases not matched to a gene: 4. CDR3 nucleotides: TGCGCCAGCAGTGAGATTGGGACAGATGAAGCTTTCTTT. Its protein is CASSEIGTDEAFF.

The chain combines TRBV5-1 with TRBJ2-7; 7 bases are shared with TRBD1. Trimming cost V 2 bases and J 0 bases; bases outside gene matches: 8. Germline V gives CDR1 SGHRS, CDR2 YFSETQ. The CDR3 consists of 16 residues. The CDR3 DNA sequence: TGCGCCAGCAGCTTACAGGGGCAGGGAAGCTCCTACGAGCAGTACTTC. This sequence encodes CASSLQGQGSSYEQYF.

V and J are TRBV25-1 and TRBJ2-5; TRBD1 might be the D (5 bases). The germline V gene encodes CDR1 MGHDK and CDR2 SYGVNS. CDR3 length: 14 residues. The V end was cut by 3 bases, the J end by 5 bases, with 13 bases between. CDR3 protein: CASSDGAAGETQYF. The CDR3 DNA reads TGTGCCAGCAGTGATGGGGCGGCAGGGGAGACCCAGTACTTC.

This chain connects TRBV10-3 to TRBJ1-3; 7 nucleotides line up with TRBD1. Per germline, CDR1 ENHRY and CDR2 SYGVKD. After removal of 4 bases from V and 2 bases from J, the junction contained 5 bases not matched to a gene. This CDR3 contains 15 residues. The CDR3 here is CAISAGGGTGNTIYF. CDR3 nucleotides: TGTGCCATCAGTGCCGGAGGGGGCACTGGAAACACCATATATTTT.

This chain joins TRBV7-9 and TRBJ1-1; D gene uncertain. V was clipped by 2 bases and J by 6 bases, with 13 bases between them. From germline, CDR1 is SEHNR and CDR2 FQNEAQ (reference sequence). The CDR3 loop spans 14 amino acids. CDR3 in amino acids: CASSLYGEGSEAFF. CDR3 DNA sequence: TGTGCCAGCAGCTTATATGGTGAGGGCTCTGAAGCTTTCTTT.

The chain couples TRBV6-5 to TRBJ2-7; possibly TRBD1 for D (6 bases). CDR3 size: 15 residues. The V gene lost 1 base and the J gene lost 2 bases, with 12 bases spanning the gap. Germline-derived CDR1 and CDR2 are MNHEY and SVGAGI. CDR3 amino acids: CASSYLQGAPYEQYF. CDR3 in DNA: TGTGCCAGCAGTTACTTACAGGGAGCCCCCTACGAGCAGTACTTC.

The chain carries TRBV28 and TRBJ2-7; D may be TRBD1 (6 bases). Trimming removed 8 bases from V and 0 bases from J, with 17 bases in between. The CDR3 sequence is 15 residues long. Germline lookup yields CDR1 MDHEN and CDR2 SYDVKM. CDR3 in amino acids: CASRTAGTRSYEQYF. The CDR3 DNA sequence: TGTGCCAGCCGAACCGCCGGGACACGCTCCTACGAGCAGTACTTC.